This T cell receptor (beta chain) was recorded in a study of cytomegalovirus exposure and HLA in healthy donors. The study, taken as a whole, reports: Analysis performed later showed TCR beta chains linked to HLA being more clonally expanded than equally common others. Researchers had no immune exposure information except CMV serostatus available. Data from an earlier analysis indicated that most TCR beta V segments were productive either about 90% or about 30% of the time. In a later analysis, most CMV-associated TCR beta chains appeared HLA-restricted.

Trimming left V 0 bases short and J 2 bases short, with 10 bases between. This CDR3 is 15 amino acids long. Germline-derived CDR1 and CDR2 are LNHNV and YYDKDF (reference sequence). In the PCR, 60 Vbeta and 13 Jbeta primers were used. Clones were sequenced by immunoSEQ multiplex PCR, and TCRdb holds only the in-frame ones, with some missing. The data hold 150,000 to 200,000 clones, with 70% to 90% observed a single time. Notes on this clone: Its matching antigen is unknown.

V gene TRBV15 combines with J gene TRBJ1-2, with D tentatively TRBD1 (5 bases). Sequencing was done on a sample of PBMCs. The sequence came from a male donor in good health and CMV-seronegative. The CDR3 here is CATSRDGQGNYGYTF. The CDR3 region has the DNA TGTGCCACCAGCAGAGATGGGCAGGGCAACTATGGCTACACCTTC.